This paragraph reports one T cell receptor beta chain. Antigen specificity is unknown. At one end, the junction sequence differs from germline, possibly due to a read error. Starting material of around 490 ng total RNA yielded TCR beta cDNA via a constant-region primer. TCR beta libraries came from three nested multiplex PCR rounds using slightly modified ARM-PCR. Researchers ran the first two PCR rounds for roughly 11 cycles each with TRBV1-TRBV30 forward primers and a C-beta reverse primer. TCRdb called the multiplex PCR reads again in MiXCR, with one record for every CDR3 protein. The repertoire holds just under 55,000 distinct CDR3 sequences, with roughly 77% as singletons. Taking about 18-32 mg of unsorted bulk tissue, the authors co-extracted RNA and DNA. CDR3 length: 15 residues. The V gene's germline CDR1 is SGHAT and CDR2 FQNNGV. The data derive from a study of tumor-infiltrating lymphocytes in primary liver carcinoma. Overall study context: Maximum tumor diameters ranged from roughly 4.2 to 10 cm, stage T1-T3 N0M0. Study-wide results and caveats: When set against blood, tumors had a significantly higher top-250-clone fraction (p = 0.039).

V and J are TRBV11-2 and TRBJ2-3, with 11 bases identical to TRBD2. The TCR comes from a man between 40 and 49 years old with primary liver carcinoma and hepatitis B virus infection. Sequencing input: liver tumor tissue from sampling region 2. Indicated subset: tumor region T2, inferior pole. CDR3 bases: TGTGCCAGCAGCTTGACTAGCGGGATCACAGATACGCAATATTTT. Amino acids: CASSLTSGITDTQYF.